Sequencing of this T cell receptor beta chain was carried out in a study of blood T cell repertoires in COVID-19. About the research overall: T cells, B-cell-depleted T cells, or PBMCs provided the cDNA or gDNA that served as material.

CDR1 and CDR2 (germline): PRHDT, FYEKMQ (reference sequence). V was trimmed by 0 bases and J by 8 bases, leaving 20 bases between them. The length of the CDR3 is 18 residues. Study processing details: Amplification with reference gene primers provided the estimates of nucleated cell counts. Repertoires were generated with immunoSEQ multiplex PCR, while TCRdb's copy carries only in-frame clones and drops some. From that table come the V and J calls and clone size; the DNA was used to work out D and trimming. The sample gives 250,000 or so clones, 80% to 90% of which show up once; nearly 2% is in the top ten.

The sequenced sample consisted of peripheral blood. The chain has TRBV13 and TRBJ1-6, with D unresolved. The receptor's source is a man in his thirties or forties with active or convalescent COVID-19. CDR3 nucleotide sequence: TGTGCCAGCAGCTTAGGGAGGAAGATGTCAGACTTTGATTCACCCCTCCACTTT. Its translation is CASSLGRKMSDFDSPLHF.